The rows below give T cell receptor beta chains drawn from one sample of a study of blood T cell repertoires in COVID-19. Profiled with immunoSEQ multiplex PCR; TCRdb holds only in-frame clones, not every one. The table records about 300,000 clones, roughly 86% of them present only once. Sequences were obtained from PBMCs or T cells enriched from blood (not recorded which). These receptors were collected from a woman in her 50s who had been exposed to COVID-19. Each CDR3 is given with its conserved first and last residue. D genes are given only for firm matches. Expanded clones are given a class, and other clones once, few, many or no size at all.

. | TRBJ1-2 | . | TRBV5-5 | TGTGCCAGTCAGCGGTGGGATAACTATGGCTACACCTTC | CASQRWDNYGYTF
. | TRBJ2-1 | TRBD2 | TRBV4-1 | TGCGCCAGCAGCGAAAGGGCGGGGGGCTACAATGAGCAGTTCTTC | CASSERAGGYNEQFF
. | TRBJ2-3 | . | TRBV13 | TGTGCCAGCAGCTTAAGAACGGGTTACGATACGCAGTATTTT | CASSLRTGYDTQYF
. | TRBJ2-3 | . | TRBV5-4 | TGTGCCAGCAGCTTGGAACAGACAGATACGCAGTATTTT | CASSLEQTDTQYF
. | TRBJ2-5 | . | TRBV15 | TGTGCCACCAGCAGAGATAAGGGGTCTCGAGAGACCCAGTACTTC | CATSRDKGSRETQYF
. | TRBJ1-2 | . | TRBV4-2 | TGTGCCAGCAGCCAAGACGGGAAGGGCTACACCTTC | CASSQDGKGYTF
. | TRBJ2-2 | . | TRBV9 | TGTGCCAGCAGCGTAGACACTGCGGAGCTTGGCGGGGAGCTGTTTTTT | CASSVDTAELGGELFF
once | TRBJ1-2 | TRBD1 | TRBV28 | TGTGCCAGCAGTTTACCCGGACAGGGGTTGTATGGCTACACCTTC | CASSLPGQGLYGYTF
once | TRBJ2-5 | . | TRBV6-1 | TGTGCCAGCAGTGAAGCGCGGGAGACCCAGTACTTC | CASSEARETQYF
. | TRBJ2-3 | . | TRBV5-1 | TGCGCCAGCAGGCCCGGAGGGAGGATTTTGACAGATACGCAGTATTTT | CASRPGGRILTDTQYF
. | TRBJ2-3 | TRBD2 | TRBV6-5 | TGTGCCAGCAGTTTCCGACTAGCGGGGTTTACAGATACGCAGTATTTT | CASSFRLAGFTDTQYF
. | TRBJ1-2 | TRBD1 | TRBV3-1/TRBV3-2 | TGTGCCAGCAGTTCCGGGACAGGGGGCAGCTATGGCTACACCTTC | CASSSGTGGSYGYTF
. | TRBJ1-5 | . | TRBV2 | TGTGCCAGCAGTCGACAGTATAGCAATCAGCCCCAGCATTTT | CASSRQYSNQPQHF
. | TRBJ2-1 | TRBD2 | TRBV7-9 | TGTGCCAGCAGCCCAATGGGGGGGTACAATGAGCAGTTCTTC | CASSPMGGYNEQFF
. | TRBJ1-2 | TRBD1 | TRBV9 | TGTGCCAGCAGCGTAGCCACAGGGGGCAGCTATGGCTACACCTTC | CASSVATGGSYGYTF
. | TRBJ2-7 | . | TRBV10-3 | TGTGCCATCAGTGAGTCGACAATCTACGAGCAGTACTTC | CAISESTIYEQYF
. | TRBJ2-3 | . | TRBV6-1 | TGTGCCAGCAGTGAGTCCCCTCGGGGGGCGGATACGCAGTATTTT | CASSESPRGADTQYF
. | TRBJ2-7 | TRBD1 | TRBV4-1 | TGCGCCAGCAGCCAAAGAGGGACAGGGGGCTACGAGCAGTACTTC | CASSQRGTGGYEQYF
. | TRBJ1-1 | . | TRBV29-1 | TGCAGCGTTGTCAGGGGACGGAACACTGAAGCTTTCTTT | CSVVRGRNTEAFF
once | TRBJ2-7 | . | TRBV28 | TGTGCCAGCAGGGAGACAGTCTCCTACGAGCAGTACTTC | CASRETVSYEQYF
. | TRBJ1-2 | . | TRBV28 | TGTGCCAGCAGTAGAATCAAACCCCCTGCGGGGGCTCATTATGGCTACACCTTC | CASSRIKPPAGAHYGYTF
. | TRBJ2-5 | TRBD1 | TRBV10-3 | TGTGCCATCAGTGCCCCAGGACAGGGGAAAGAGACCCAGTACTTC | CAISAPGQGKETQYF
. | TRBJ2-1 | . | TRBV5-4 | TGTGCCAGCAGCCACCGGGACACCTACAATGAGCAGTTCTTC | CASSHRDTYNEQFF
. | TRBJ1-1 | TRBD1 | TRBV29-1 | TGCAGCAGCCACAGGGGGGGAGTCGCTGAAGCTTTCTTT | CSSHRGGVAEAFF
. | TRBJ1-6 | . | TRBV7-2 | TGTGCCAGCAGCTTAGGGAGCACGATCCAGAATTCACCCCTCCACTTT | CASSLGSTIQNSPLHF
. | TRBJ2-7 | . | TRBV28 | TGTGCCAGCAGTTCCCCGAGGTCCATGTTCTACGAGCAGTACTTC | CASSSPRSMFYEQYF
. | TRBJ1-2 | . | TRBV28 | TGTGCCAGCGGACAGAACGGCTACACCTTC | CASGQNGYTF
. | TRBJ1-1 | . | TRBV19 | TGTGCCAGTTGTCTGGGGGGGCAGTTGAACACTGAAGCTTTCTTT | CASCLGGQLNTEAFF
once | TRBJ2-1 | TRBD2 | TRBV3-1/TRBV3-2 | TGTGCCAGCAGCCAAGCGGGTAGCGGGGCTTACAATGAGCAGTTCTTC | CASSQAGSGAYNEQFF
. | TRBJ2-7 | . | TRBV6-5 | TGTGCCAGCTCCAACGGGGGGCCAACCTACGAGCAGTACTTC | CASSNGGPTYEQYF
. | TRBJ2-2 | TRBD2 | TRBV28 | TGTGCCAGCGGACTAGCGGGGAGATCCGGGGAGCTGTTTTTT | CASGLAGRSGELFF
. | TRBJ1-5 | TRBD1 | TRBV2 | TGTGCCAGCAGTCTGACAGGGAACGCGGTGCAGCCCCAGCATTTT | CASSLTGNAVQPQHF
. | TRBJ2-1 | TRBD2 | TRBV28 | TGTGCCAGCAGTTTGCCTAGCGGGGGGAACTCCTACAATGAGCAGTTCTTC | CASSLPSGGNSYNEQFF
. | TRBJ1-1 | . | TRBV9 | TGTGCCAGCAGCCCGGGGTTTTATGTCCCTGAAGCTTTCTTT | CASSPGFYVPEAFF
. | TRBJ1-1 | . | TRBV21-1 | TGTGCCAGCAGCACTCCTACGGGCACTGAAGCTTTCTTT | CASSTPTGTEAFF
. | TRBJ2-1 | . | TRBV27 | TGTGCCAGCAGTTCCTCTAGCGAGGACTACAATGAGCAGTTCTTC | CASSSSSEDYNEQFF
. | TRBJ2-2 | TRBD2 | TRBV5-6 | TGTGCCAGCAGCTTGCGTGACGGGGGGGACACCGGGGAGCTGTTTTTT | CASSLRDGGDTGELFF
. | TRBJ1-2 | . | TRBV4-1 | TGCGCCAGCAGCCAAGACCCAGAGGGAAACTATGGCTACACCTTC | CASSQDPEGNYGYTF
once | TRBJ2-7 | TRBD2 | TRBV4-1 | TGCGCCAGCAGCCATGGCGGGGGGGGCGGGGGGGCCAACGAGCAGTACTTC | CASSHGGGGGGANEQYF